A selection of T cell receptor beta chains follows, all from one sample in a study of T cell responses to AZD1222 COVID-19 vaccine. TCRdb keeps only in-frame clones here, not all; method: immunoSEQ multiplex PCR. The table lists 150,000 to 200,000 clones, 85% to 95% of them singletons. This specimen consisted of peripheral blood, obtained on day 0 of AZD1222 vaccination. These TCRs come from an adult in good health. Both conserved end residues are part of each CDR3. The D gene is left open where the match is weak. Size is omitted from some rows. Given values are once, few, many or a class for expanded clones.

V gene	J gene	D gene	clone size	CDR3 protein	CDR3 DNA
TRBV4-1	TRBJ1-1	-	-	CASSRERLLEGTEAFF	TGCGCCAGCAGCCGGGAAAGACTGTTGGAAGGCACTGAAGCTTTCTTT
TRBV9	TRBJ2-3	TRBD2	-	CASSSFGGGRDTQYF	TGTGCCAGCAGCTCCTTCGGGGGGGGCAGAGATACGCAGTATTTT
TRBV19	TRBJ2-5	-	-	CASSGETQYF	TGTGCCAGTAGCGGAGAGACCCAGTACTTC
TRBV2	TRBJ2-3	-	-	CASWTAYTTDTQYF	TGTGCCAGCTGGACAGCCTATACCACAGATACGCAGTATTTT
TRBV27	TRBJ2-7	-	-	CASSGAGPSYEQYF	TGTGCCAGCAGTGGGGCGGGCCCTTCCTACGAGCAGTACTTC
TRBV5-1	TRBJ1-3	TRBD1	-	CASSKDHKGASVGPIYF	TGCGCCAGCAGCAAAGACCATAAGGGGGCCAGCGTGGGGCCCATATATTTT
TRBV18	TRBJ1-5	TRBD1	-	CASSPFDRELVDNQPQHF	TGTGCCAGCTCACCCTTTGACAGGGAGTTGGTGGACAATCAGCCCCAGCATTTT
TRBV4-3	TRBJ2-3	TRBD2	-	CASSPLLAGSDTQYF	TGCGCCAGCAGCCCCCTACTAGCGGGCTCAGATACGCAGTATTTT
TRBV27	TRBJ2-7	TRBD2	-	CASTSGSYEQYF	TGTGCCAGCACTAGCGGGAGCTACGAGCAGTACTTC
TRBV3-1/TRBV3-2	TRBJ1-5	-	few	CASSQSEQGLRDGNQPQHF	TGTGCCAGCAGCCAAAGCGAACAGGGTCTTCGTGATGGCAATCAGCCCCAGCATTTT
TRBV2	TRBJ2-1	TRBD2	-	CASSDSGSSYNEQFF	TGTGCCAGCAGTGATAGCGGGAGCTCCTACAATGAGCAGTTCTTC
TRBV15	TRBJ1-2	TRBD1	once	CATSRPGQAANYGYTF	TGTGCCACCAGCAGACCGGGACAGGCAGCTAACTATGGCTACACCTTC
TRBV7-8	TRBJ2-2	-	-	CASSLRPGANTGELFF	TGTGCCAGCAGCCTTAGGCCCGGAGCGAACACCGGGGAGCTGTTTTTT
TRBV19	TRBJ1-1	-	-	CASSIYSSNTEAFF	TGTGCCAGTAGTATCTATTCATCGAACACTGAAGCTTTCTTT
TRBV5-1	TRBJ2-3	-	-	CASSLGGSTDTQYF	TGCGCCAGCAGCTTGGGCGGGAGCACAGATACGCAGTATTTT
TRBV6-2/TRBV6-3	TRBJ2-1	-	-	CASSYSLPGLQFF	TGTGCCAGCAGTTACTCCCTCCCGGGCCTACAGTTCTTC
TRBV11-2	TRBJ2-7	-	-	CASSLWGRGYEQYF	TGTGCCAGCAGCTTATGGGGGAGAGGCTACGAGCAGTACTTC
TRBV9	TRBJ2-7	TRBD2	-	CASSAAPGLAGGYGYEQYF	TGTGCCAGCAGCGCCGCACCGGGACTAGCGGGAGGTTACGGCTACGAGCAGTACTTC
TRBV13	TRBJ1-2	-	-	CASLAPYLQGYGYTF	TGTGCCAGCCTCGCCCCTTACCTCCAGGGCTATGGCTACACCTTC
TRBV5-8	TRBJ1-1	TRBD1	-	CASSPRTGLGAFF	TGTGCCAGCAGCCCAAGGACAGGGTTGGGAGCTTTCTTT
TRBV6-5	TRBJ2-7	-	-	CASSRPERVYEQYF	TGTGCCAGCAGTCGCCCGGAGCGGGTCTACGAGCAGTACTTC
TRBV29-1	TRBJ1-1	-	-	CSVLDPMNTEAFF	TGCAGCGTCTTGGACCCCATGAACACTGAAGCTTTCTTT
TRBV10-3	TRBJ2-1	-	-	CAIRSLGRTEKYNEQFF	TGTGCCATCAGATCATTAGGGCGGACGGAAAAGTACAATGAGCAGTTCTTC
TRBV4-2	TRBJ2-7	-	-	CASSQDPYLNAYEQYF	TGTGCCAGCAGCCAAGATCCGTACTTAAACGCCTACGAGCAGTACTTC
TRBV19	TRBJ1-3	-	-	CASSSRVWGNTIYF	TGTGCCAGTAGTTCCAGGGTCTGGGGAAACACCATATATTTT
TRBV19	TRBJ2-1	TRBD2	-	CASTSGTHNEQFF	TGTGCCAGTACTAGCGGGACCCACAATGAGCAGTTCTTC
TRBV12-3/TRBV12-4	TRBJ1-1	-	-	CASSRTVFTEAFF	TGTGCCAGCAGCCGGACAGTGTTCACTGAAGCTTTCTTT
TRBV7-9	TRBJ1-5	-	-	CASSGSSNQPQHF	TGTGCCAGCAGCGGCAGTAGCAATCAGCCCCAGCATTTT
TRBV28	TRBJ2-7	TRBD2	-	CASSRVTSGVSYEQYF	TGTGCCAGCAGTCGCGTGACTAGCGGGGTCTCCTACGAGCAGTACTTC
TRBV24-1	TRBJ2-2	-	-	CATSRGAVGELFF	TGTGCCACCAGTCGCGGCGCGGTCGGGGAGCTGTTTTTT
TRBV2	TRBJ1-5	-	-	CASSESGGDQPQHF	TGTGCCAGCAGTGAATCGGGAGGAGACCAGCCCCAGCATTTT
TRBV2	TRBJ1-5	-	-	CASIRESNQPQHF	TGTGCCAGCATCAGAGAGAGCAATCAGCCCCAGCATTTT
TRBV4-1	TRBJ2-1	TRBD2	-	CASSQDPAGVYNEQFF	TGCGCCAGCAGCCAAGACCCAGCGGGGGTTTACAATGAGCAGTTCTTC
TRBV30	TRBJ1-5	-	-	CAWSVGSRAEPQHF	TGTGCCTGGAGTGTTGGGAGTAGGGCTGAGCCCCAGCATTTT
TRBV27	TRBJ1-1	-	-	CASSSSGNTEAFF	TGTGCCAGCAGTTCGTCGGGGAACACTGAAGCTTTCTTT
TRBV7-9	TRBJ1-6	TRBD1	-	CASTGQGSTNSPLHF	TGTGCCAGCACCGGACAGGGGTCCACTAATTCACCCCTCCACTTT
TRBV5-5	TRBJ2-1	TRBD1	-	CASSPGQHYNEQFF	TGTGCCAGCAGCCCGGGACAGCACTACAATGAGCAGTTCTTC
TRBV30	TRBJ2-2	TRBD1	-	CAWRGDSFAGELFF	TGTGCCTGGAGGGGGGACAGTTTTGCCGGGGAGCTGTTTTTT
TRBV11-2	TRBJ1-1	-	-	CASSPQWGVTEAFF	TGTGCCAGCAGCCCCCAGTGGGGGGTCACTGAAGCTTTCTTT
TRBV7-9	TRBJ1-4	TRBD1	-	CGTEGQGSKLFF	TGTGGGACTGAGGGACAGGGATCAAAACTGTTTTTT
TRBV6-1	TRBJ2-3	-	-	CASSEIRGGDTQYF	TGTGCCAGCAGTGAAATAAGGGGGGGTGATACGCAGTATTTT
TRBV6-4	TRBJ2-2	-	-	CASSDSSGRFF	TGTGCCAGCAGTGACTCTTCCGGTCGGTTTTTT
TRBV21-1	TRBJ1-3	-	-	CASPLFPTGNISGNTIYF	TGTGCCAGCCCCCTCTTCCCGACAGGAAACATCTCTGGAAACACCATATATTTT
TRBV4-3	TRBJ2-3	TRBD1	-	CASSHRDSGTDTQYF	TGCGCCAGCAGCCACCGGGACAGTGGCACAGATACGCAGTATTTT
TRBV7-8	TRBJ2-1	-	-	CASSFTTKEQFF	TGTGCCAGCAGCTTTACGACAAAGGAGCAGTTCTTC
TRBV7-8	TRBJ2-7	-	-	CASSSLDSSYEQYF	TGTGCCAGCAGCTCCTTGGACAGCTCCTACGAGCAGTACTTC
TRBV5-4	TRBJ2-2	-	-	CASSLSLLNTGELFF	TGTGCCAGCAGCTTAAGCCTGCTGAACACCGGGGAGCTGTTTTTT
TRBV29-1	TRBJ1-2	TRBD1	-	CSVEGQGVVYGYTF	TGCAGCGTTGAGGGACAGGGGGTGGTCTATGGCTACACCTTC
TRBV5-1	TRBJ2-7	TRBD1	-	CASSPTGFYEQYF	TGCGCCAGCAGCCCGACAGGGTTTTACGAGCAGTACTTC
TRBV5-4	TRBJ1-6	-	-	CASSLFESLGAVNSPLHF	TGTGCCAGCAGCTTGTTTGAATCCTTGGGGGCCGTAAATTCACCCCTCCACTTT
TRBV6-2/TRBV6-3	TRBJ2-1	-	-	CASSYPSRGAYNEQFF	TGTGCCAGCAGTTACCCATCTAGGGGGGCCTACAATGAGCAGTTCTTC
TRBV7-7	TRBJ1-3	-	-	CASSAGRGAGNTIYF	TGTGCTAGCAGCGCGGGAAGGGGCGCGGGAAACACCATATATTTT
TRBV28	TRBJ2-3	-	-	CAIKTGGSADTQYF	TGTGCCATTAAAACAGGTGGATCGGCAGATACGCAGTATTTT
TRBV5-4	TRBJ2-1	-	-	CASSLKFPTPANEQFF	TGTGCCAGCAGCTTGAAGTTTCCGACCCCGGCCAATGAGCAGTTCTTC
TRBV30	TRBJ1-3	-	-	CACTGLTSGNTIYF	TGTGCCTGTACGGGGTTAACCTCTGGAAACACCATATATTTT
TRBV11-2	TRBJ1-4	TRBD1	-	CASSLEAGTGVFRNEKLFF	TGTGCCAGCAGCTTAGAGGCCGGGACAGGGGTTTTCCGGAATGAAAAACTGTTTTTT